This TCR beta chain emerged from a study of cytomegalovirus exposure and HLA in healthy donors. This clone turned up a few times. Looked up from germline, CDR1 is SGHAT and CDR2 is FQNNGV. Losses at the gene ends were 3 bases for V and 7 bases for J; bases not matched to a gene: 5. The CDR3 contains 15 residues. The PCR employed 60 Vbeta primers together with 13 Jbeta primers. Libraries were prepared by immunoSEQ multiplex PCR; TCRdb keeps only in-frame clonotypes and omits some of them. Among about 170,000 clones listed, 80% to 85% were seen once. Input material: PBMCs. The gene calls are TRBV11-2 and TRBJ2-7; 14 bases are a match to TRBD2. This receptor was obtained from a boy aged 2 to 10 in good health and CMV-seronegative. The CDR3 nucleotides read TGTGCCAGCAGCTTGGGACTAGCGGGAGTGGAGGAGCAGTACTTC. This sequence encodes CASSLGLAGVEEQYF.